A single sample is the source of the 18 T cell receptor beta chains below, sequenced in a study of naive and memory T cell subsets. General study findings and limits: Naive repertoires, especially CD8, held a few larger clonotypes, possibly memory cells re-expressing CD45RA.

An equimolar mix of two oligonucleotides served as the beta constant-region primer for TRBC1 and TRBC2. Ligated cDNA was amplified by four rounds of PCR with nested alpha and beta constant-region primers and SP2. TCRdb passed the UMI-ligation and nested PCR reads through MiXCR, listing each CDR3 protein once. Here the sample spans 150,000 or so distinct CDR3 sequences, 20% to 25% being singletons. These receptors' antigens are unknown. The specimen was naive CD4+ T cells from blood. The source is a human donor in good health.

The J gene is TRBJ2-7, the V gene TRBV27; the D call may be TRBD1 or TRBD2 (7 bases each). The germline V and J ends were trimmed by 3 bases and 9 bases, with 21 bases remaining between them. Germline loops: CDR1 MNHEY, CDR2 SMNVEV (reference sequence). This CDR3 comprises 15 residues. CDR3 sequence: CASSLGGGATAGQYF. The CDR3 coding sequence is TGTGCCAGCAGTTTGGGAGGGGGCGCGACAGCGGGGCAGTACTTC.

This clonotype was recorded a few times. The rearrangement links TRBV19 to TRBJ2-7; D ambiguous. Germline CDR1 reads LNHDA; CDR2 reads SQIVND (reference sequence). V was cut by 2 bases and J by 1 base, with 9 bases left in between. The CDR3 spans 14 residues. The CDR3 protein is CASSITSKSYEQYF. In nucleotides, the CDR3 is TGTGCCAGTAGTATAACTTCCAAATCCTACGAGCAGTACTTC.

This clonotype was detected many times. The chain joins TRBV28 to TRBJ2-7; no firm D call. Deletions cut 2 bases from V and 2 bases from J, with 10 bases between. Germline assignment: CDR1 MDHEN and CDR2 SYDVKM. CDR3 length: 14 amino acids. CDR3 bases: TGTGCCAGCAGTTTAAACCGATACGCCTACGAGCAGTACTTC. Its protein product is CASSLNRYAYEQYF.

This clonotype was seen only a few times. The rearrangement joins TRBV6-5 to TRBJ2-1; D is perhaps TRBD2 (5 bases). The ends were cut back, 0 bases at V and 2 bases at J, with 17 bases in the middle. CDR3 length: 18 amino acids. CDR1 is MNHEY, CDR2 SVGAGI, per germline. The DNA for the CDR3 is TGTGCCAGCAGTTACTCGGTCCCCGCGGGTCACACCTACAATGAGCAGTTCTTC. Its protein is CASSYSVPAGHTYNEQFF.

J is TRBJ1-5 and V is TRBV20-1; 10 bases are shared with TRBD1. Germline-derived CDR1 and CDR2 are DFQATT and SNEGSKA (reference sequence). V was clipped by 6 bases and J by 6 bases; unmatched bases: 5. The CDR3 contains 13 residues. The DNA of the CDR3 is TGCAGTGCCGGACAGGGGGTGACTCAGCCCCAGCATTTT. It translates to CSAGQGVTQPQHF.

This clonotype was recorded many times. J is TRBJ2-3 and V is TRBV5-4; D might be TRBD2 (6 bases). The germline CDR1 and CDR2 sequences are SGHNT and YYREEE (reference sequence). The CDR3 is 15 amino acids. V was shortened by 4 bases and J by 5 bases, with 17 bases between the two germline ends. CDR3 protein: CASSQTSSEIDTQYF. CDR3 sequence (DNA): TGTGCCAGCAGCCAAACTAGCTCCGAGATAGATACGCAGTATTTT.

This clonotype was picked up a small number of times. This chain connects TRBV6-6 to TRBJ2-1; TRBD1 matches at 7 bases. The CDR3 totals 13 residues. With V trimmed by 8 bases and J by 2 bases, 3 bases remained unmatched. Germline V lookup: CDR1 MNHNY, CDR2 SVGAGI (reference sequence). CDR3 nucleotides: TGTGCCAGCGGGACAGATACCTACAATGAGCAGTTCTTC. The encoded protein is CASGTDTYNEQFF.

A few counts support this clonotype. The gene calls are TRBV28 and TRBJ2-7, with unresolved D. CDR3 length: 15 amino acids. V was pared by 6 bases and J by 2 bases, with 17 bases between. Germline-derived CDR1 and CDR2 are MDHEN and SYDVKM. DNA of the CDR3: TGTGCCAGCAGCCCCCCGGGCGGAAAGACCTACGAGCAGTACTTC. Its translation is CASSPPGGKTYEQYF.

The V call is TRBV28, the J call TRBJ2-3; possibly TRBD2 for D (6 bases). V lost 6 bases and J 2 bases, leaving 12 bases between the germline ends. Germline-derived CDR1 and CDR2 are MDHEN and SYDVKM. This CDR3 contains 14 residues. CDR3 protein: CASRRDSFTDTQYF. The CDR3, as DNA: TGTGCCAGCAGGAGGGACTCTTTCACAGATACGCAGTATTTT.

V gene TRBV5-1 combines with J gene TRBJ2-7; D call uncertain. Trimming cost V 0 bases and J 7 bases, with 11 bases left between them. Germline CDR1 SGHRS, CDR2 YFSETQ. CDR3 length equals 13 residues. The CDR3 is CASSLDRTTEQYF. The CDR3 coding sequence is TGCGCCAGCAGCTTGGACAGAACTACGGAGCAGTACTTC. The full variable domain, completed using reference TRBV5-1 and TRBJ2-7, is KAGVTQTPRYLIKTRGQQVTLSCSPISGHRSVSWYQQTPGQGLQFLFEYFSETQRNKGNFPGRFSGRQFSNSRSEMNVSTLELGDSALYLCASSLDRTTEQYFGPGTRLTVT.

This sequence joins TRBV28 and TRBJ2-1, with 8 bases identical to TRBD2. CDR3 length: 15 residues. The trim removed 5 bases at V and 5 bases at J, leaving 8 bases unmatched. Germline assignment: CDR1 MDHEN and CDR2 SYDVKM. This chain's CDR3 is CASSPDGSGNNEQFF. CDR3 nucleotide sequence: TGTGCCAGCAGTCCGGATGGTAGCGGGAACAATGAGCAGTTCTTC. Drawing the rest from reference TRBV28 and TRBJ2-1, the complete variable domain is DVKVTQSSRYLVKRTGEKVFLECVQDMDHENMFWYRQDPGLGLRLIYFSYDVKMKEKGDIPEGYSVSREKKERFSLILESASTNQTSMYLCASSPDGSGNNEQFFGPGTRLTVL.

The chain is built from TRBV4-3 and TRBJ2-1, with a tentative D call TRBD2 (6 bases). Trimming left V 1 base short and J 4 bases short, with 11 bases between. CDR3 length: 15 residues. Germline V gene sequence: CDR1 LGHNA, CDR2 YSLEER. The CDR3 nucleotides are TGCGCCAGCAGCCAAGCCGGGACTGGGTACAATGAGCAGTTCTTC. Protein: CASSQAGTGYNEQFF.

J is TRBJ2-7 and V is TRBV5-1, with 14 bases lining up with TRBD2. The CDR3 runs to 18 residues. J lost 5 bases, V lost 3 bases, and 13 bases had no gene match. Germline loops: CDR1 SGHRS, CDR2 YFSETQ. CDR3 loop: CASSSGPGLAGVLNEQYF. CDR3 in DNA: TGCGCCAGCAGCTCCGGCCCGGGACTAGCGGGAGTGTTGAACGAGCAGTACTTC.

The chain has TRBV3-1 and TRBJ2-1; TRBD2 is a possible D gene (5 bases). Germline V CDR1 and CDR2: LGHDT, YNNKEL (reference sequence). The V and J ends lost 1 base and 9 bases respectively, with 7 bases between them. This CDR3 region has 12 residues. The CDR3 region is CASSQVGLEQFF. The CDR3 coding sequence is TGTGCCAGCAGCCAAGTAGGACTTGAGCAGTTCTTC.

The genes are TRBV5-1 and TRBJ2-7, with 8 bases fitting TRBD1. The CDR3 runs 14 residues. From germline, CDR1 is SGHRS and CDR2 YFSETQ. After removal of 0 bases from V and 2 bases from J, the junction contained 1 base not matched to a gene. In DNA, the CDR3 is TGCGCCAGCAGCTTGGGGGGACAGGCCTACGAGCAGTACTTC. Encoded protein: CASSLGGQAYEQYF.

The sample holds a few counts of this clonotype. CDR3 sequence reads: CASSSRQANNSPLHF. The CDR3 DNA follows: TGCGCCAGCAGCTCCCGACAGGCAAATAATTCACCCCTCCACTTT. This chain uses TRBV4-1 with TRBJ1-6; D may be TRBD1 (6 bases). Germline V gives CDR1 MGHRA, CDR2 YSYEKL. The CDR3 contains 15 residues. V was pared by 5 bases and J by 5 bases, with 13 bases between.

This clonotype has a count of ten or more. The gene calls are TRBV6-2 or TRBV6-3 and TRBJ2-2, with D possibly being TRBD2 (5 bases). V was pared by 7 bases and J by 4 bases, with 13 bases between. The CDR3 runs to 14 residues. In germline, CDR1 is MNHEY, CDR2 SVGEGT. The CDR3 region has the DNA TGTGCCAGCACCCGGAGGACTTCCACCGGGGAGCTGTTTTTT. This translates into CASTRRTSTGELFF.

This clonotype was counted only a few times. This rearrangement joins TRBV6-5 to TRBJ2-5; D is unclear. Germline assignment: CDR1 MNHEY and CDR2 SVGAGI. CDR3 length: 15 amino acids. V lost 0 bases to trimming and J lost 5 bases, with 13 bases between them. CDR3 nucleotide sequence: TGTGCCAGCAGTTACTCGTGGGCCGTTGTGGAGACCCAGTACTTC. Translated: CASSYSWAVVETQYF.